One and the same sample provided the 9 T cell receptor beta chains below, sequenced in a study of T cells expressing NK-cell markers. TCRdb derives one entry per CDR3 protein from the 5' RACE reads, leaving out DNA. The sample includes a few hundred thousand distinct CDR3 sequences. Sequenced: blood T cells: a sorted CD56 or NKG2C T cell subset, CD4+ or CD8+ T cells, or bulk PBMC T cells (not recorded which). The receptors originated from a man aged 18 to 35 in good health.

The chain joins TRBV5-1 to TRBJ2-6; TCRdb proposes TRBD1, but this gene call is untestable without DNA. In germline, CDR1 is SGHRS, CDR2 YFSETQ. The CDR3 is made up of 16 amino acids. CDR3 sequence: CASSLQGNAGANVLTF.

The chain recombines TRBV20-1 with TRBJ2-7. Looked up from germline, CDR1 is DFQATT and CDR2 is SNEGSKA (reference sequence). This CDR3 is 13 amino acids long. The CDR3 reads CSARDLDVYEQYF.

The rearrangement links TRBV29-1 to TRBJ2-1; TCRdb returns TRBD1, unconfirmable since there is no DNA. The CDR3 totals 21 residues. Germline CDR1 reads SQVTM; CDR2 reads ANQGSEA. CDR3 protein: CSVRIYGQGRIVGGSYNEQFF.

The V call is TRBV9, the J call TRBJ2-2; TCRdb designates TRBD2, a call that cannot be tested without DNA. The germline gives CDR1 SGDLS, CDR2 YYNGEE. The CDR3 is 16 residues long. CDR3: CASSVVSGMGTGELFF.

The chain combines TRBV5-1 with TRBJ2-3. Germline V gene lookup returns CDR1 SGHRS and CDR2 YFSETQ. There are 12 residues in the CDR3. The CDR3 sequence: CASSLIGDTQYF. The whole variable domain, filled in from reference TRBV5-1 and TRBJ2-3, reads KAGVTQTPRYLIKTRGQQVTLSCSPISGHRSVSWYQQTPGQGLQFLFEYFSETQRNKGNFPGRFSGRQFSNSRSEMNVSTLELGDSALYLCASSLIGDTQYFGPGTRLTVL.

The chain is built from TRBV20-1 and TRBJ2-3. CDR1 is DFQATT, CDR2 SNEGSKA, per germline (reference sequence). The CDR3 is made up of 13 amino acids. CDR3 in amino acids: CSARLGSTDTQYF.

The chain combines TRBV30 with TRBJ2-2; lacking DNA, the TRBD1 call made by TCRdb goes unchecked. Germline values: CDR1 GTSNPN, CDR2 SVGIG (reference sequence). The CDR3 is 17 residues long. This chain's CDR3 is CAWSVIGAPGATGELFF.

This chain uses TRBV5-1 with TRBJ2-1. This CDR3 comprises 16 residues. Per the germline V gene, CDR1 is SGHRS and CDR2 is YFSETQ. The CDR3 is CASSLDFGGRYNEQFF. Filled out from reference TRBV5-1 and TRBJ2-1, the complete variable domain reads KAGVTQTPRYLIKTRGQQVTLSCSPISGHRSVSWYQQTPGQGLQFLFEYFSETQRNKGNFPGRFSGRQFSNSRSEMNVSTLELGDSALYLCASSLDFGGRYNEQFFGPGTRLTVL.

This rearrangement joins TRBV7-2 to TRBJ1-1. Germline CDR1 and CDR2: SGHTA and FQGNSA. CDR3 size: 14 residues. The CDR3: CASSPSNVNTEAFF.